The sample holds a few counts of the clone carrying this T cell receptor (beta chain). The antigen remains undetermined. The investigators amplified TCR beta CDR3 regions from RNA transcripts. When the TCR CDR3 underwent first-round RT-PCR, the HTBI primer set was used. TCRdb ran MiXCR on the multiplex PCR reads and lists one entry per CDR3 protein. The table lists about 350,000 distinct CDR3 sequences, approximately 14% of them singletons. These data come from a study of T cells in Graves' hyperthyroidism and ophthalmopathy. Study details: Peripheral blood was obtained at initial diagnosis, preceding any treatment.

Ophthalmopathy patients showed a Clinical Activity Score of at least 3, NOSPECS grade of at least 4 and duration under 3 months. Exclusion criteria comprised uncontrolled infection, other autoimmune disease, pregnancy or lactation. Study outcomes and limitations: Blood also held most thyroid clonotypes expanded beyond 0.001.

V was clipped by 7 bases and J by 0 bases, with 9 bases between them. The CDR3 consists of 13 residues. From germline, CDR1 is SNHLY and CDR2 FYNNEI. Sequencing was done on a sample of blood. This chain links TRBV2 with TRBJ2-5; no clear D gene. This sequence was found in a woman aged 40 to 50 with Graves' ophthalmopathy. CDR3 protein: CASKDGYQETQYF. As DNA, the CDR3 is TGTGCCAGCAAGGACGGATACCAAGAGACCCAGTACTTC.